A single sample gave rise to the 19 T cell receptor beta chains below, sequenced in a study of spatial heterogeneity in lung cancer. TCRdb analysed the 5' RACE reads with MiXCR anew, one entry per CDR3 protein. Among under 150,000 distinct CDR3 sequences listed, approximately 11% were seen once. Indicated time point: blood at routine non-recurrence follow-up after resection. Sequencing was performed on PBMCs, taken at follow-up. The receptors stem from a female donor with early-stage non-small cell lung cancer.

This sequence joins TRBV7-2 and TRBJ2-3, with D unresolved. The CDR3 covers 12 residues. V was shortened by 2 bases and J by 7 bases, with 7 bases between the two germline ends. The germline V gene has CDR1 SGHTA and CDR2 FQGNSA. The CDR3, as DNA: TGTGCCAGCAGCTTACAAGCGTATACGCAGTATTTT. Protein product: CASSLQAYTQYF. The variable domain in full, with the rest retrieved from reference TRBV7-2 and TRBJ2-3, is GAGVSQSPSNKVTEKGKDVELRCDPISGHTALYWYRQSLGQGLEFLIYFQGNSAPDKSGLPSDRFSAERTGGSVSTLTIQRTQQEDSAVYLCASSLQAYTQYFGPGTRLTVL.

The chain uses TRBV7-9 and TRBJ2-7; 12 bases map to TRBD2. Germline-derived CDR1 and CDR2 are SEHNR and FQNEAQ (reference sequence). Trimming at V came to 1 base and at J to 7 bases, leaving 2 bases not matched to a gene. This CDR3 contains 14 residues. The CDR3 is CASSLVLAGGEQYF. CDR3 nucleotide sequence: TGTGCCAGCAGCTTAGTACTAGCGGGAGGAGAGCAGTACTTC.

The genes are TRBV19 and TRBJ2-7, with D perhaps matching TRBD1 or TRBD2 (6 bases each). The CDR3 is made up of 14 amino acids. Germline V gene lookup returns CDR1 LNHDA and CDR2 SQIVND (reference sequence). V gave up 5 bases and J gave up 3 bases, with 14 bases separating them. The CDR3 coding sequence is TGTGCCAGTAGTCCCCGGGGGCGGAACTACGAGCAGTACGTC. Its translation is CASSPRGRNYEQYV.

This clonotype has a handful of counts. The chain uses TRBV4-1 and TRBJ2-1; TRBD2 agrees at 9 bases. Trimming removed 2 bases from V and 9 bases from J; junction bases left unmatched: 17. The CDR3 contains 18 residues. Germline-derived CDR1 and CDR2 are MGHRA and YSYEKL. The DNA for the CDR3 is TGCGCCAGCAGCCAATTACTACGGGCTAGCGGGAAATCGGGTGAGCAGTTCTTC. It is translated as CASSQLLRASGKSGEQFF.

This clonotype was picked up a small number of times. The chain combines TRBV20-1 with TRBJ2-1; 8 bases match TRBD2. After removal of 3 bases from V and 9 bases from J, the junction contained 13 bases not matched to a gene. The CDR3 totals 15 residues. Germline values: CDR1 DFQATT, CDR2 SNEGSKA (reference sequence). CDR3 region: CSASHPAGVISEQFF. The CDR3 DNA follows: TGCAGTGCTAGTCATCCAGCGGGAGTGATTAGTGAGCAGTTCTTC.

The CDR3 loop reads CASVRRVHNSYNEQFF. The CDR3 nucleotides are TGTGCCAGCGTCAGGCGGGTTCACAACTCCTACAATGAGCAGTTCTTC. The chain couples TRBV2 to TRBJ2-1, with D maybe TRBD2 (5 bases). The V and J ends lost 8 bases and 0 bases respectively, with 17 bases between them. Germline V gene sequence: CDR1 SNHLY, CDR2 FYNNEI. The CDR3 loop spans 16 amino acids.

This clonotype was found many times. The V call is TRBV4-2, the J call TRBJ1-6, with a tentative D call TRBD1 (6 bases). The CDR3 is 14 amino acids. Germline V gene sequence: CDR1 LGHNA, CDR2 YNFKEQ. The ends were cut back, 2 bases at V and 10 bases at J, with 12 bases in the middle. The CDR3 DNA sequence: TGTGCCAGCAGCCAATCAGCAGGGGACTCACCCCTCCACTTT. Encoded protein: CASSQSAGDSPLHF.

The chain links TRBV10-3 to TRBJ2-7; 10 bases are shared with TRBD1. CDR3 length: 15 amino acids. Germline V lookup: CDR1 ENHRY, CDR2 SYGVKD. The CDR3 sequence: CATSEFGQGGYEQYV. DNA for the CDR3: TGTGCCACCAGTGAGTTCGGACAGGGGGGCTACGAGCAGTACGTC.

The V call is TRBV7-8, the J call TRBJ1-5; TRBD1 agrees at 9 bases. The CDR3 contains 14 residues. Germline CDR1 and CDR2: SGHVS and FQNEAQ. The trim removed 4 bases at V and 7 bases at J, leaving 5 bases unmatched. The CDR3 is CASSSQGANQPQHF. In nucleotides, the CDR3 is TGTGCCAGCAGCTCACAGGGGGCTAACCAGCCCCAGCATTTT.

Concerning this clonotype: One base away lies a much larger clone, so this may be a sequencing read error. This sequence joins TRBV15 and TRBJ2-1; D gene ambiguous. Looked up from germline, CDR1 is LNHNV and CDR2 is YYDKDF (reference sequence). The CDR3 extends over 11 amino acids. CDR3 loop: CVTSRANEQFF. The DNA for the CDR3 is TGTGTCACCAGCAGAGCGAATGAGCAGTTCTTC.

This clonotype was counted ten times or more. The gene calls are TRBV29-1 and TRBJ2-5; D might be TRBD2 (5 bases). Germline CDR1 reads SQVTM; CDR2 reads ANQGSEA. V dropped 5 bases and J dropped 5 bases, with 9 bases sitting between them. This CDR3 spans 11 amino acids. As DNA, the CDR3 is TGCAGCGTTTCTAGCCGGGAGACCCAGTACTTC. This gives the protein CSVSSRETQYF.

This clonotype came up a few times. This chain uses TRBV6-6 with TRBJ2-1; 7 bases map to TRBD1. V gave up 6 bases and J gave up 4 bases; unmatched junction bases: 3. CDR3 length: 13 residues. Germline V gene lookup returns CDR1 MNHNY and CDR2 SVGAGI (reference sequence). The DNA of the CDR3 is TGTGCCAGCAGCACACAGGGGTACAATGAGCAGTTCTTC. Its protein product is CASSTQGYNEQFF.

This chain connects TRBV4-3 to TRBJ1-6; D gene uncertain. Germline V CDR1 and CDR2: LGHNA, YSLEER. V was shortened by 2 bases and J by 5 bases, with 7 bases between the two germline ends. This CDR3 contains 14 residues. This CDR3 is CASSQLQNNSPLHF. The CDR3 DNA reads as TGCGCCAGCAGCCAACTACAGAATAATTCACCCCTCCACTTT.

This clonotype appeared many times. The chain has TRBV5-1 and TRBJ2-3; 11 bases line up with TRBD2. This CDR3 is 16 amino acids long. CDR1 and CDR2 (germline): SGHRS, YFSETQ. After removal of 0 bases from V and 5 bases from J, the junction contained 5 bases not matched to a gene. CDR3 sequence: CASSLDLAGGRDTQYF. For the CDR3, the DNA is TGCGCCAGCAGCTTGGATCTAGCGGGAGGAAGAGATACGCAGTATTTT.

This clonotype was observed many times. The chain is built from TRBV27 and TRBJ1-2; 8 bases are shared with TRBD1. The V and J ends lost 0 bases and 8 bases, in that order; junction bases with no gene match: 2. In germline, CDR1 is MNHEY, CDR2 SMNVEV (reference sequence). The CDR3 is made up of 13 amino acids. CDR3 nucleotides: TGTGCCAGCAGTTTATCGAACAGGGGGGGCTACACCTTC. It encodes CASSLSNRGGYTF.

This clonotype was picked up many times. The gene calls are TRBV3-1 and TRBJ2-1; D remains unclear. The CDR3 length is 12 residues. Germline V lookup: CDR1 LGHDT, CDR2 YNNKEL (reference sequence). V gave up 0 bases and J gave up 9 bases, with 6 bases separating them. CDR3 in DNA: TGTGCCAGCAGCCAAGATCTCGGTGAGCAGTTCTTC. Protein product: CASSQDLGEQFF.

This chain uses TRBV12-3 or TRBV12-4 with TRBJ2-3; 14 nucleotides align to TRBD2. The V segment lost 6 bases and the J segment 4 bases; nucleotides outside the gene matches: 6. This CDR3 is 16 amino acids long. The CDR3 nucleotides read TGTGCCAGCAGGCGGACTAGCGGGAGGAGCGCAGATACGCAGTATTTT. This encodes CASRRTSGRSADTQYF.

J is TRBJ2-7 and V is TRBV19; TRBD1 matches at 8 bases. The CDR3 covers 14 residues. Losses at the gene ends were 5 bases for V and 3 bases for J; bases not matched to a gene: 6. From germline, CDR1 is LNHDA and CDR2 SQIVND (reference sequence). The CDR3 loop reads CASSPWTGNYEQYF. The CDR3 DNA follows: TGTGCCAGTAGTCCTTGGACAGGGAACTACGAGCAGTACTTC.

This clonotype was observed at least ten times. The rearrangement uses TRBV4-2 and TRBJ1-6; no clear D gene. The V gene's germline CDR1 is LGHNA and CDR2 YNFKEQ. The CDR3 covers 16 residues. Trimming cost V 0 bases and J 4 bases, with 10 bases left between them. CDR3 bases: TGTGCCAGCAGCCAAGATTTCCAGAGATATAATTCACCCCTCCACTTT. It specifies CASSQDFQRYNSPLHF.